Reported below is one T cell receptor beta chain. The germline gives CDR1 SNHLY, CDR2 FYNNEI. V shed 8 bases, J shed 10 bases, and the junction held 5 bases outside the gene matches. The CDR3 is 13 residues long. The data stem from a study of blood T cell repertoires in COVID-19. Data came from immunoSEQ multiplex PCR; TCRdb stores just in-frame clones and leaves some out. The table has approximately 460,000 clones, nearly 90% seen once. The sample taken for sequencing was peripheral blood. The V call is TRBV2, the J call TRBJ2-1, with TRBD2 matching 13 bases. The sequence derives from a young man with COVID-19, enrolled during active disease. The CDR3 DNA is TGTGCCAGCCTCGTGACTAGCGGGAGGGAGCAGTTCTTC. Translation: CASLVTSGREQFF.